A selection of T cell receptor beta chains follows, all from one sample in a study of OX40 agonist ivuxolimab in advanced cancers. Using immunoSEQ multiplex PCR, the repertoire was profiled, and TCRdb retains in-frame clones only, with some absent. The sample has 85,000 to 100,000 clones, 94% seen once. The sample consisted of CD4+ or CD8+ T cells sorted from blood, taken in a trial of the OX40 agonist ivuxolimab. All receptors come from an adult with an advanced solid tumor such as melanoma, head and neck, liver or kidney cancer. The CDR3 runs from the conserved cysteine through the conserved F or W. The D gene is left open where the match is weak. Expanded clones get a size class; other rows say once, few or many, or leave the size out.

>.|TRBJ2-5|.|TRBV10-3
CAISESVGGSLQETQYF
TGTGCCATCAGTGAGTCGGTGGGGGGTTCCCTCCAAGAGACCCAGTACTTC
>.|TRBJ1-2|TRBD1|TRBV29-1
CSVEGGQGSGGYTF
TGCAGCGTTGAGGGGGGACAGGGGAGCGGCGGCTACACCTTC
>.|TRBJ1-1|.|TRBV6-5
CASRQAGPGAFF
TGTGCCAGCAGGCAGGCTGGACCAGGGGCTTTCTTT
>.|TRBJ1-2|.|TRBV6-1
CASSDDGSLYGYTF
TGTGCCAGCAGCGATGACGGCAGCCTCTATGGCTACACCTTC
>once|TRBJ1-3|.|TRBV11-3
CASSPDPGGNTIYF
TGTGCCAGCAGCCCTGACCCCGGTGGAAACACCATATATTTT
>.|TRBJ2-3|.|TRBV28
CALDGKFTDTQYF
TGTGCCCTCGACGGGAAGTTCACAGATACGCAGTATTTT
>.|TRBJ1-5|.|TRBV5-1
CASSLDKNQPQHF
TGCGCCAGCAGCTTGGACAAGAATCAGCCCCAGCATTTT
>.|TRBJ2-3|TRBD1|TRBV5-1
CASRPGQGSDTQYF
TGCGCCAGCAGGCCGGGACAGGGTTCAGATACGCAGTATTTT
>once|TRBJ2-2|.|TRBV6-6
CASSYGSPNTGELFF
TGTGCCAGCAGTTATGGGAGTCCAAACACCGGGGAGCTGTTTTTT
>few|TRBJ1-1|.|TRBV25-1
CASSSLAEAFF
TGTGCCAGCAGCAGCTTGGCTGAAGCTTTCTTT
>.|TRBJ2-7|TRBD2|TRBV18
CASSPSGLADEQYF
TGTGCCAGCTCACCATCAGGACTAGCGGACGAGCAGTACTTC
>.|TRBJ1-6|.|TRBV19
CASSTRTDGSPLHF
TGTGCCAGTAGTACCCGGACAGATGGGTCACCCCTCCACTTT
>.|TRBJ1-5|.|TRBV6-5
CASRRDRLVDQPQHF
TGTGCCAGCAGACGAGACAGGCTAGTGGATCAGCCCCAGCATTTT
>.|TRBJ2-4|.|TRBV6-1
CASSAPTFLQGFKYF
TGTGCCAGCAGTGCACCCACTTTTTTACAGGGTTTCAAGTACTTC
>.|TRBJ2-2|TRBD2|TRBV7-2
CASSQRTSGRDTGELFF
TGTGCCAGCAGCCAAAGAACTAGCGGGAGGGACACCGGGGAGCTGTTTTTT
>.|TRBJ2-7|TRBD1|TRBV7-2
CASSWHPGQTYEQYF
TGTGCCAGCAGCTGGCACCCGGGACAGACCTACGAGCAGTACTTC
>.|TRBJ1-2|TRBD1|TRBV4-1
CASSQVSDGDRLYGYTF
TGCGCCAGCAGCCAGGTTTCCGACGGGGACAGGCTTTATGGCTACACCTTC
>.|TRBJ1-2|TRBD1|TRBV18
CASSPPTGYGYTF
TGTGCCAGCTCACCACCGACAGGGTATGGCTACACCTTC
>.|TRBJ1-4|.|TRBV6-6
CASSYDSYNEKLFF
TGTGCCAGCAGTTACGACAGCTATAATGAAAAACTGTTTTTT
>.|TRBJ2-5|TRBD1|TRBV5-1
CASSGSTGTGQETQYF
TGCGCCAGCAGCGGAAGCACCGGGACAGGGCAAGAGACCCAGTACTTC
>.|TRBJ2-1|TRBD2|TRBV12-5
CASVESGGAVNEQFF
TGTGCTAGTGTCGAAAGCGGGGGGGCCGTAAATGAGCAGTTCTTC
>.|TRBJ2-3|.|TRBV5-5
CASSLVVVDTQYF
TGTGCCAGCAGCTTGGTAGTTGTAGATACGCAGTATTTT